This T cell receptor (beta chain) was sequenced in a study of shared clonotypes between healthy human individuals. At the level of the study: There were three CD4 naive, three CD4 memory, two CD8 naive and one CD8 memory plates per donor.

The V end was cut by 7 bases, the J end by 8 bases, with 23 bases between. The CDR3 extends over 14 amino acids. Germline-derived CDR1 and CDR2 are SQVTM and ANQGSEA. Sequenced by immunoSEQ multiplex PCR; TCRdb stores in-frame clones only, minus some. Found here are 600,000 to 750,000 clones, approximately 77% of them singletons; the top ten hold approximately 1.8%. This TCR was sampled from a woman under 40 in good health. Sequencing was carried out using memory CD4+ T cells sorted from blood. Subset: CD45RA-negative fraction. This chain links TRBV29-1 with TRBJ1-2; D might be TRBD1 (6 bases). The CDR3 reads CSAGDFEVLQGYTF. Here the CDR3 DNA reads TGCAGCGCAGGGGACTTTGAGGTTCTTCAGGGCTACACCTTC. The variable domain in full, completed from reference TRBV29-1 and TRBJ1-2, reads SAVISQKPSRDICQRGTSLTIQCQVDSQVTMMFWYRQQPGQSLTLIATANQGSEATYESGFVIDKFPISRPNLTFSTLTVSNMSPEDSSIYLCSAGDFEVLQGYTFGSGTRLTVV.